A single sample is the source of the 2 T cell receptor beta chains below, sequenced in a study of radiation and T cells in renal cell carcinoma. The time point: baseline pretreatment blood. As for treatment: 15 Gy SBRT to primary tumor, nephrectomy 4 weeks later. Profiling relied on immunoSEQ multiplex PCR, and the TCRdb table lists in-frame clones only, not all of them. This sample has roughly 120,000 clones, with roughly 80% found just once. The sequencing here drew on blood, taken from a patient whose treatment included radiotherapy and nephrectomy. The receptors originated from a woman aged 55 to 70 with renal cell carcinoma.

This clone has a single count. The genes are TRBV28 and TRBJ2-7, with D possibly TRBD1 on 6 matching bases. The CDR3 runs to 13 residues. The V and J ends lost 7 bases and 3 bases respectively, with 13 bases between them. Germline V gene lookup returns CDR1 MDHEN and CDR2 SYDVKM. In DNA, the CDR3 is TGTGCCAGCAACCCTGACAGGAGCTACGAGCAGTACTTC. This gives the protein CASNPDRSYEQYF.

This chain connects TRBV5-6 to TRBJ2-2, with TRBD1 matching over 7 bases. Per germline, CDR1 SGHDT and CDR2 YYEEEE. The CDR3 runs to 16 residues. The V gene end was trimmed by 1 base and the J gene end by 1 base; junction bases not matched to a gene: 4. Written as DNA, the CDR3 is TGTGCCAGCAGCTTGTTTACAGGGGTGAACACCGGGGAGCTGTTTTTT. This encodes CASSLFTGVNTGELFF.